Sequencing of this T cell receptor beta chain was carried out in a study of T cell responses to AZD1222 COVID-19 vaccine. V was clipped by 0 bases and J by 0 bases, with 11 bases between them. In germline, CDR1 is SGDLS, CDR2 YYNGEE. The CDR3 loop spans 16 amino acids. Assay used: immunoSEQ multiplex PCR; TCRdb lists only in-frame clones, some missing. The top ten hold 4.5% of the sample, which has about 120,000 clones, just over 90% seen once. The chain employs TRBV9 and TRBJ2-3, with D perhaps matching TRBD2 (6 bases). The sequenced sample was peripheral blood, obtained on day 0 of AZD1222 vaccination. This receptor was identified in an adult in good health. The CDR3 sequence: CASSVGTTDSTDTQYF. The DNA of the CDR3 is TGTGCCAGCAGCGTAGGGACTACAGATAGCACAGATACGCAGTATTTT.